The rows below give T cell receptor beta chains drawn from one sample of a study of OX40 agonist ivuxolimab in advanced cancers. The method was immunoSEQ multiplex PCR; TCRdb's version includes in-frame clones alone and lacks a portion of them. The table has more than 20,000 clones, around 84% seen once. The sample was CD4+ or CD8+ T cells sorted from blood, taken in a trial of the OX40 agonist ivuxolimab. These receptors were collected from an adult with an advanced solid tumor such as melanoma, head and neck, liver or kidney cancer. The CDR3 runs from the conserved cysteine through the conserved F or W. D genes are given only for firm matches. The listing skips clone size in some rows; elsewhere it reads once, few, many or a size class.

V gene: TRBV27
J gene: TRBJ2-1
D gene: TRBD2
clone size: -
CDR3 protein: CASTTLAGGLYEQFF
CDR3 DNA: TGTGCCAGCACCACCTTAGCGGGAGGGCTCTATGAGCAGTTCTTC

V gene: TRBV9
J gene: TRBJ2-3
D gene: -
clone size: -
CDR3 protein: CASSALTTDTQYF
CDR3 DNA: TGTGCCAGCAGCGCCCTGACCACAGATACGCAGTATTTT

V gene: TRBV6-5
J gene: TRBJ1-1
D gene: -
clone size: -
CDR3 protein: CASSYTRLNTEAFF
CDR3 DNA: TGTGCCAGCAGTTACACCCGGTTAAACACTGAAGCTTTCTTT

V gene: TRBV28
J gene: TRBJ2-2
D gene: -
clone size: -
CDR3 protein: CASALLMNTGELFF
CDR3 DNA: TGTGCCAGCGCGCTCTTGATGAACACCGGGGAGCTGTTTTTT

V gene: TRBV5-1
J gene: TRBJ2-7
D gene: -
clone size: -
CDR3 protein: CASSLGRVESYEQYF
CDR3 DNA: TGCGCCAGCAGCTTGGGCAGGGTGGAATCCTACGAGCAGTACTTC

V gene: TRBV25-1
J gene: TRBJ1-2
D gene: -
clone size: -
CDR3 protein: CASSLGTFYGYTF
CDR3 DNA: TGTGCCAGCAGCCTCGGGACGTTCTATGGCTACACCTTC

V gene: TRBV7-9
J gene: TRBJ2-1
D gene: TRBD2
clone size: few
CDR3 protein: CASSFPTSGTDEQFF
CDR3 DNA: TGTGCCAGCAGCTTCCCCACTAGCGGGACAGATGAGCAGTTCTTC

V gene: TRBV4-1
J gene: TRBJ1-1
D gene: -
clone size: -
CDR3 protein: CASSQVGAGHTEAFF
CDR3 DNA: TGCGCCAGCAGCCAAGTAGGAGCAGGGCACACTGAAGCTTTCTTT

V gene: TRBV10-3
J gene: TRBJ2-3
D gene: -
clone size: -
CDR3 protein: CAISGTGGLRTSGKGSTDTQYF
CDR3 DNA: TGTGCCATCAGCGGGACAGGGGGCTTGAGGACTAGCGGGAAGGGTAGCACAGATACGCAGTATTTT

V gene: TRBV5-4
J gene: TRBJ2-2
D gene: TRBD1
clone size: -
CDR3 protein: CASSFGQGALHGELFF
CDR3 DNA: TGTGCCAGCAGCTTTGGCCAGGGGGCTCTCCACGGGGAGCTGTTTTTT

V gene: TRBV5-5
J gene: TRBJ1-2
D gene: -
clone size: -
CDR3 protein: CASSKTGFAYGYTF
CDR3 DNA: TGTGCCAGCAGCAAAACAGGGTTCGCCTATGGCTACACCTTC

V gene: TRBV30
J gene: TRBJ2-3
D gene: TRBD2
clone size: -
CDR3 protein: CAWTGLAGEESTDTQYF
CDR3 DNA: TGTGCCTGGACTGGACTAGCAGGAGAGGAGAGTACAGATACGCAGTATTTT

V gene: TRBV6-5
J gene: TRBJ2-5
D gene: -
clone size: -
CDR3 protein: CASSYSGGTAGETQYF
CDR3 DNA: TGTGCCAGCAGTTACTCCGGCGGGACGGCCGGGGAGACCCAGTACTTC

V gene: TRBV15
J gene: TRBJ2-7
D gene: -
clone size: few
CDR3 protein: CATSRERQEIYEQYF
CDR3 DNA: TGTGCCACCAGCAGAGAACGACAGGAGATCTACGAGCAGTACTTC